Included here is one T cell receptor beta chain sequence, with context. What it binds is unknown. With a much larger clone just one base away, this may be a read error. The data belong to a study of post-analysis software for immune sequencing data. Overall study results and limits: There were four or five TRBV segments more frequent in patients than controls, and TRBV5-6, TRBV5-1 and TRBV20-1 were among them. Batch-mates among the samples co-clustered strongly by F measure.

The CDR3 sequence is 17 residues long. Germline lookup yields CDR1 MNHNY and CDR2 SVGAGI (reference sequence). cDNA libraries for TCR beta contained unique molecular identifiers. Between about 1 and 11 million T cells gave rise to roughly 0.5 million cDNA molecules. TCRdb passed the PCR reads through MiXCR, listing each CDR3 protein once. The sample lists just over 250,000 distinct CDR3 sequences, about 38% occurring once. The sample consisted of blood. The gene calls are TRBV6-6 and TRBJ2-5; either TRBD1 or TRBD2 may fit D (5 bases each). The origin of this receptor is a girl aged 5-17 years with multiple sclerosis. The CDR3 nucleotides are TGTGCCAGCCAGGGAGAGACCACTCTCAAATTTCAAGGGACCCAGTACTTC. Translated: CASQGETTLKFQGTQYF.